The 18 T cell receptor beta chains presented below share a single source sample, sequenced in a study of T cell changes during pregnancy in multiple sclerosis. TCRdb keeps only in-frame clones here, not all; method: immunoSEQ multiplex PCR. The sample comprises tens of thousands of clones, roughly nine tenths of which are singletons, and around 1.4% rests with the top ten. The input for sequencing was peripheral blood, taken before pregnancy. These TCRs come from a female donor with multiple sclerosis, enrolled in a pregnancy study.

This clone has a single count. The chain joins TRBV19 to TRBJ2-2; D unclear. The V and J ends lost 9 bases and 1 base respectively, with 6 bases between them. CDR1 is LNHDA and CDR2 is SQIVND in the germline V gene (reference sequence). The CDR3 is made up of 12 amino acids. The CDR3 spells CASGWNTGELFF. The CDR3 coding sequence is TGTGCCAGCGGGTGGAACACCGGGGAGCTGTTTTTT.

The gene calls are TRBV6-6 and TRBJ1-5, with D unresolved. Deletions cut 0 bases from V and 0 bases from J, with 3 bases between. The CDR3 sequence is 14 residues long. Per germline, CDR1 MNHNY and CDR2 SVGAGI (reference sequence). The DNA for the CDR3 is TGTGCCAGCAGTTACTCTAATAGCAATCAGCCCCAGCATTTT. Protein sequence: CASSYSNSNQPQHF.

Only one count was recorded for this clone. This chain links TRBV7-3 with TRBJ1-1; D not certain. Germline lookup yields CDR1 SGHTA and CDR2 FQGTGA. This CDR3 has 15 amino acids. V lost 0 bases and J 4 bases, leaving 12 bases between the germline ends. CDR3 protein: CASSLTLIGSTEAFF. CDR3 bases: TGTGCCAGCAGCTTAACGTTGATAGGGAGCACTGAAGCTTTCTTT.

The chain joins TRBV29-1 to TRBJ2-7; possibly TRBD2 for D (5 bases). V lost 4 bases to trimming and J lost 0 bases, with 13 bases between them. This CDR3 has 14 amino acids. Germline lookup yields CDR1 SQVTM and CDR2 ANQGSEA. CDR3 sequence reads: CSVGSGISSYEQYF. The CDR3 DNA sequence: TGCAGCGTTGGGTCGGGGATCTCCTCCTACGAGCAGTACTTC.

This rearrangement joins TRBV7-6 to TRBJ1-2; D not certain. The CDR3 runs to 13 residues. CDR1 SGHVS and CDR2 FNYEAQ come from the germline V gene. Trimming cost V 2 bases and J 2 bases, with 6 bases left between them. This CDR3 is CASSLPPNYGYTF. In DNA, the CDR3 is TGTGCCAGCAGCTTACCCCCAAACTATGGCTACACCTTC.

V is TRBV4-1 and J is TRBJ2-4; TRBD2 agrees at 9 bases. The V and J ends lost 1 base and 7 bases, in that order; junction bases with no gene match: 11. Germline lookup yields CDR1 MGHRA and CDR2 YSYEKL. This CDR3 has 17 amino acids. CDR3 protein: CASSQGWLAGIGNIQYF. DNA for the CDR3: TGCGCCAGCAGCCAAGGATGGCTAGCGGGGATAGGGAACATTCAGTACTTC.

The rearrangement joins TRBV7-6 to TRBJ2-3, with D tentatively TRBD2 (7 bases). CDR1 and CDR2 from the germline V gene are SGHVS and FNYEAQ. The ends were cut back, 5 bases at V and 0 bases at J, with 21 bases in the middle. CDR3 length: 18 residues. The CDR3 sequence is CASSPRGGASVSTDTQYF. CDR3 DNA: TGTGCCAGCAGCCCCAGAGGGGGGGCCTCGGTCAGCACAGATACGCAGTATTTT.

The chain recombines TRBV6-1 with TRBJ1-2, with 8 bases identical to TRBD1. Per germline, CDR1 MNHNS and CDR2 SASEGT. With 0 bases clipped from V and 8 bases from J, the junction kept 5 bases outside the gene matches. CDR3 length: 14 amino acids. The CDR3 loop is CASSEAYRGNGYTF. CDR3 nucleotide sequence: TGTGCCAGCAGTGAAGCCTACAGGGGGAACGGCTACACCTTC.

V gene TRBV6-5 combines with J gene TRBJ2-1, with TRBD2 matching over 9 bases. The CDR3 length is 14 residues. The ends lost 6 bases at V and 6 bases at J; junction bases unmatched: 6. The V gene's germline CDR1 is MNHEY and CDR2 SVGAGI. The CDR3 bases are TGTGCCAGCAGCGGGACTAGCAGTCCCAATGAGCAGTTCTTC. This sequence encodes CASSGTSSPNEQFF.

The V call is TRBV9, the J call TRBJ1-2; D is uncertain. This CDR3 is built from 15 residues. V lost 4 bases and J 7 bases, leaving 20 bases between the germline ends. From germline, CDR1 is SGDLS and CDR2 YYNGEE. The CDR3 protein is CASSIGGLRLGGYTF. CDR3 coding DNA: TGTGCCAGCAGCATAGGAGGGTTACGACTTGGTGGCTACACCTTC.

This chain uses TRBV7-9 with TRBJ1-1; D not certain. V was shortened by 4 bases and J by 4 bases, with 22 bases between the two germline ends. This CDR3 contains 17 residues. Germline V gene sequence: CDR1 SEHNR, CDR2 FQNEAQ (reference sequence). The CDR3 is CASSSSSPSGWPTEAFF. CDR3 coding DNA: TGTGCCAGCAGCTCGTCCTCCCCCTCCGGGTGGCCCACTGAAGCTTTCTTT.

V is TRBV19 and J is TRBJ2-7, with 11 bases lining up with TRBD2. CDR3 length: 17 residues. Germline assignment: CDR1 LNHDA and CDR2 SQIVND (reference sequence). The junction had 7 bases not matched to a gene; V was cut back by 3 bases and J by 0 bases. The DNA of the CDR3 is TGTGCCAGTAGTATCCCCCCCGGGACTAGCGGCTCCTACGAGCAGTACTTC. Protein: CASSIPPGTSGSYEQYF.

The chain employs TRBV4-2 and TRBJ1-4, with 10 bases fitting TRBD1. The CDR3 has 18 residues. The germline V gene has CDR1 LGHNA and CDR2 YNFKEQ. Trimming removed 2 bases from V and 2 bases from J; junction bases left unmatched: 8. CDR3 in DNA: TGTGCCAGCAGCCAAACGGACAGGGGGAGAATGACTAATGAAAAACTGTTTTTT. This sequence encodes CASSQTDRGRMTNEKLFF.

The rearrangement joins TRBV30 to TRBJ1-1; maybe TRBD1 (6 bases). Germline-derived CDR1 and CDR2 are GTSNPN and SVGIG (reference sequence). The CDR3 totals 18 residues. V lost 3 bases, J lost 6 bases, and 29 bases lay in between. The CDR3 loop is CAWRRGALLIQGKAEAFF. The CDR3 bases are TGTGCCTGGAGACGGGGAGCCCTATTAATACAGGGTAAGGCTGAAGCTTTCTTT.

The rearrangement links TRBV6-5 to TRBJ1-1; 7 nucleotides align to TRBD1. The CDR3 has 15 residues. V dropped 7 bases and J dropped 1; count of bases not matched to a gene: 9. Germline V CDR1 and CDR2: MNHEY, SVGAGI. The CDR3 region is CASTRPGQQNTEAFF. CDR3 nucleotide sequence: TGTGCCAGCACGCGACCGGGACAGCAGAACACTGAAGCTTTCTTT.

V usage is TRBV27 and J usage is TRBJ1-1, with 8 nucleotides matching TRBD1. The germline gives CDR1 MNHEY, CDR2 SMNVEV (reference sequence). The CDR3 runs to 14 residues. Losses at the gene ends were 5 bases for V and 7 bases for J; bases not matched to a gene: 9. CDR3 coding DNA: TGTGCCAGCAGTAGAGGGACAGGAAGAGATGAAGCTTTCTTT. Its translation is CASSRGTGRDEAFF.

The V and J genes are TRBV9 and TRBJ2-3; D gene uncertain. The CDR3 consists of 17 residues. Trimming cost V 4 bases and J 6 bases, with 24 bases left between them. Germline values: CDR1 SGDLS, CDR2 YYNGEE. The CDR3 protein is CASSPRSLDLGRDTQYF. CDR3 bases: TGTGCCAGCAGCCCACGGTCCTTAGACCTAGGCCGGGATACGCAGTATTTT.

This chain uses TRBV15 with TRBJ2-2; TRBD2 is a possible D gene (5 bases). Trimming pared 1 base from V and 1 base from J, leaving 7 bases between. The germline V gene has CDR1 LNHNV and CDR2 YYDKDF (reference sequence). The CDR3 sequence is 15 residues long. CDR3 sequence (DNA): TGTGCCACCAGCAGAGTCCGGGAGAACACCGGGGAGCTGTTTTTT. It yields the protein CATSRVRENTGELFF.